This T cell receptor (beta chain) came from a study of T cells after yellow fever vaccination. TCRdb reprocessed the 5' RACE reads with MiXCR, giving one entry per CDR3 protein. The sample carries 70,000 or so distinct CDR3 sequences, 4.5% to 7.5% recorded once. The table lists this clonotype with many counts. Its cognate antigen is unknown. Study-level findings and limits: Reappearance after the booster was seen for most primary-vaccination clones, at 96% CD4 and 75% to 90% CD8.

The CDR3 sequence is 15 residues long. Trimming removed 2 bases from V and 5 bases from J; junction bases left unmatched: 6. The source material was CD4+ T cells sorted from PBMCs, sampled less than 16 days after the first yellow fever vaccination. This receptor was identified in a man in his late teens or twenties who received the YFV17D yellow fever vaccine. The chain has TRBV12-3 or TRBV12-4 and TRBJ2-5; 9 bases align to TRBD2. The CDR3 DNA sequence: TGTGCCAGCAGTTTACGAGCGGGGGGCAGGGAGACCCAGTACTTC. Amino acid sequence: CASSLRAGGRETQYF.